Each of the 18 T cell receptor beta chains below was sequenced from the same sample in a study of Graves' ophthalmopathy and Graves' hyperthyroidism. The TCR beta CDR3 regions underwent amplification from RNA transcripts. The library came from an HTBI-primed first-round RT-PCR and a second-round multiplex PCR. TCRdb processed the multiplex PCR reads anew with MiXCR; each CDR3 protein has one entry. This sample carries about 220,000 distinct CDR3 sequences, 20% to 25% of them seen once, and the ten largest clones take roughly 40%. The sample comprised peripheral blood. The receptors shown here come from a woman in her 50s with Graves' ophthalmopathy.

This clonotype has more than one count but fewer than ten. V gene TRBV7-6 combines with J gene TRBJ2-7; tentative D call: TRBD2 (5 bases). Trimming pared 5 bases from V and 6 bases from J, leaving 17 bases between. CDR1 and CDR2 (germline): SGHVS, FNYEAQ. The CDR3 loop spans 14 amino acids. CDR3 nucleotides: TGTGCCAGCAGCCCCTCCGAGGGCCATTTCGAGCAGTACTTC. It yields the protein CASSPSEGHFEQYF. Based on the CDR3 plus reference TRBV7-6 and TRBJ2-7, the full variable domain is GAGVSQSPRYKVTKRGQDVALRCDPISGHVSLYWYRQALGQGPEFLTYFNYEAQQDKSGLPNDRFSAERPEGSISTLTIQRTEQRDSAMYRCASSPSEGHFEQYFGPGTRLTVT.

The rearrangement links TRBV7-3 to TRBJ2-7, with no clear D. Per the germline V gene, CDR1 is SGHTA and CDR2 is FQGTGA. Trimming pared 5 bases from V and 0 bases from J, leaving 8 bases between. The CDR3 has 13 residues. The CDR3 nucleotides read TGTGCCAGCAGCGGGGTAAGCTCCTACGAGCAGTACTTC. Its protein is CASSGVSSYEQYF.

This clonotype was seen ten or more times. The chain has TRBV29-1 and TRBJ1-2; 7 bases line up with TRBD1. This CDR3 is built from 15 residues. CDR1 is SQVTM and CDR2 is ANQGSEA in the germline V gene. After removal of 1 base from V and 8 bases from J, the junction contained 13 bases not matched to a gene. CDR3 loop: CSVEARQGHFGGYTF. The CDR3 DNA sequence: TGCAGCGTTGAAGCGAGACAGGGCCACTTCGGGGGCTACACCTTC.

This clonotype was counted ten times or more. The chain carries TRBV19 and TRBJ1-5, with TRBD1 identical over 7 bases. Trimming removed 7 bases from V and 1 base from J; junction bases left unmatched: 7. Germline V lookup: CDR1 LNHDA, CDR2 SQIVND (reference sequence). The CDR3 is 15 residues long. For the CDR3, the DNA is TGTGCCAGTAACATCTACAGGGGCAGCAATCAGCCCCAGCATTTT. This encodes CASNIYRGSNQPQHF.

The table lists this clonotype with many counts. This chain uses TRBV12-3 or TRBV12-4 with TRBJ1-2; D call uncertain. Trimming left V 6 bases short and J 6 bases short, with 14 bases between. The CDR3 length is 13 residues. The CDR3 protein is CASSGIRVDGYTF. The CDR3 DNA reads TGTGCCAGCAGCGGGATACGCGTTGATGGCTACACCTTC.

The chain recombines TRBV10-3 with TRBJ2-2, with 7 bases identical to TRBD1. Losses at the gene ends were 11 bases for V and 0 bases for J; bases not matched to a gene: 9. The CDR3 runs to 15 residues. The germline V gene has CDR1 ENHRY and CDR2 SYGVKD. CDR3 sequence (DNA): TGTGCCGTCCTCGGGACAGCATCGAACACCGGGGAGCTGTTTTTT. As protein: CAVLGTASNTGELFF.

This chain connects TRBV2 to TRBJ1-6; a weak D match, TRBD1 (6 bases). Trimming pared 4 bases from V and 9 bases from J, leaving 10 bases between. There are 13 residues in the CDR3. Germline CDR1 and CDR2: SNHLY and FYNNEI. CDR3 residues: CASSGGGSSPLHF. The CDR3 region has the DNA TGTGCCAGCAGTGGAGGGGGTAGTTCACCCCTCCACTTT.

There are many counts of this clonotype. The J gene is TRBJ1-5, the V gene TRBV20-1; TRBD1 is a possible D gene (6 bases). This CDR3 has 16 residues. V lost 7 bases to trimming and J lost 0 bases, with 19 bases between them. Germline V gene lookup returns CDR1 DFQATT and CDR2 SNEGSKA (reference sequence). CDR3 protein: CSVPEGGAGSNQPQHF. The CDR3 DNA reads TGCAGTGTTCCTGAGGGGGGGGCTGGTAGCAATCAGCCCCAGCATTTT.

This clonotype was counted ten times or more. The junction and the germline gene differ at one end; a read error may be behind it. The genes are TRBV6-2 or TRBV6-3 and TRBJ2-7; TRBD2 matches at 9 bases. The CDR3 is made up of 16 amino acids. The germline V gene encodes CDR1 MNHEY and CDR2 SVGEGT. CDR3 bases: TGTGCCAGCGGTTACTCCCGGCGGGAGGGCAGCCACGAGCAGTACTTC. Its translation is CASGYSRREGSHEQYF.

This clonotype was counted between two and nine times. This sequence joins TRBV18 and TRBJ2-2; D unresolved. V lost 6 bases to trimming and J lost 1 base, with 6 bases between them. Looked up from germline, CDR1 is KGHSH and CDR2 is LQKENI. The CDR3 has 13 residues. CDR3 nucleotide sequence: TGTGCCAGCTCCGGGCTGAACACCGGGGAGCTGTTTTTT. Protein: CASSGLNTGELFF. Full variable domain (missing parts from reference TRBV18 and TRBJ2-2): NAGVMQNPRHLVRRRGQEARLRCSPMKGHSHVYWYRQLPEEGLKFMVYLQKENIIDESGMPKERFSAEFPKEGPSILRIQQVVRGDSAAYFCASSGLNTGELFFGEGSRLTVL.

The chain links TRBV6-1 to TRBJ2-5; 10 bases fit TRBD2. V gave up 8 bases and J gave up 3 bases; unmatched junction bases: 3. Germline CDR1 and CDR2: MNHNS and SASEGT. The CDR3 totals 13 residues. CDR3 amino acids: CASLGLAEETQYF. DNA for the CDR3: TGTGCCAGCCTTGGACTAGCGGAAGAGACCCAGTACTTC.

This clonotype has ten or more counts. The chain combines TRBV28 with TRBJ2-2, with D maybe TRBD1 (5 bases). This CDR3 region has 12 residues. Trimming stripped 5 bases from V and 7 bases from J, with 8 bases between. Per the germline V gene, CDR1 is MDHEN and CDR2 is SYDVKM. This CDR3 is CASSETVGELFF. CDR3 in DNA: TGTGCCAGCAGTGAGACAGTCGGGGAGCTGTTTTTT. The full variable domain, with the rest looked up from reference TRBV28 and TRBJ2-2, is DVKVTQSSRYLVKRTGEKVFLECVQDMDHENMFWYRQDPGLGLRLIYFSYDVKMKEKGDIPEGYSVSREKKERFSLILESASTNQTSMYLCASSETVGELFFGEGSRLTVL.

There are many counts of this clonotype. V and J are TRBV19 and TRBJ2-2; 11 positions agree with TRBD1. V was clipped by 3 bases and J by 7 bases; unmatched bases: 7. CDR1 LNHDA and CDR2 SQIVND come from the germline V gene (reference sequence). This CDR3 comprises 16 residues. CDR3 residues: CASSIWTGGAGGELFF. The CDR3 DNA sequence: TGTGCCAGTAGTATCTGGACAGGGGGCGCGGGCGGGGAGCTGTTTTTT.

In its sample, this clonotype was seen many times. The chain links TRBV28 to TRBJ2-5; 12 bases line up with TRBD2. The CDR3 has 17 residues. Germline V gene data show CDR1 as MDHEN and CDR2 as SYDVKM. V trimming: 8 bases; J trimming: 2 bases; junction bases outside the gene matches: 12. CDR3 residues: CASPPRLAGASQETQYF. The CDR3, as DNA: TGTGCCAGCCCTCCCCGACTAGCGGGAGCCTCACAAGAGACCCAGTACTTC.

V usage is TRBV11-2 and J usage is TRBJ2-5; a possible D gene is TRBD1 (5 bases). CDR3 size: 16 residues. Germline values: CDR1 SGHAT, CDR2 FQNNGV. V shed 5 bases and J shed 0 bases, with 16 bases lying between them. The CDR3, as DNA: TGTGCCAGCAGCCAATCACAGGACGGGTACCAAGAGACCCAGTACTTC. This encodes CASSQSQDGYQETQYF.

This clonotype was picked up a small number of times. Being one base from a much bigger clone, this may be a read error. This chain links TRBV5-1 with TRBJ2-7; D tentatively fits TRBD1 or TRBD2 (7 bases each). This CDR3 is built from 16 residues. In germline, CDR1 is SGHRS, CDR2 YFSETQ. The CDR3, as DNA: TGCGCCATCAGCACCAGGGAGGGGGCTTACGACTACGAGCAGTACTTC. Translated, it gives CAISTREGAYDYEQYF.

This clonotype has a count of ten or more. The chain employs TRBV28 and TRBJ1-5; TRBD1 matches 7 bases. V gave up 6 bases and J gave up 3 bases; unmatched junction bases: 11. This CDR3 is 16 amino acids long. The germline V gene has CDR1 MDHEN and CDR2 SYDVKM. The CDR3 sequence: CASSTSGQQVNQPQHF. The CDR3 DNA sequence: TGTGCCAGCAGCACCTCGGGACAGCAAGTCAATCAGCCCCAGCATTTT.

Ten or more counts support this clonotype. CDR3 protein: CASSPQGQNSNQPQHF. CDR3 coding DNA: TGTGCCAGCAGCCCACAAGGGCAGAATAGCAATCAGCCCCAGCATTTT. The chain employs TRBV12-3 or TRBV12-4 and TRBJ1-5; D is unresolved. V was clipped by 6 bases and J by 0 bases, with 15 bases between them. The CDR3 totals 16 residues.